This T cell receptor beta chain appears in the sequencing data of a study of CD8 T cells in Susac syndrome. This CDR3 region has 12 residues. The V gene's germline CDR1 is SQVTM and CDR2 ANQGSEA. Deletions cut 6 bases from V and 14 bases from J, with 22 bases between. Sequencing of TCR beta was performed on blood CD8+ and CD4+ T cells. Isolation of CD8+ and CD4+ T cells was performed negatively, whereas enrichment of TEMRA cells was done by FACS. With random hexamers, reverse transcription was performed on roughly 0.5 to 1 ug of RNA. The method of amplification for TCR beta CDR3 was immunoSEQ multiplex PCR, covering 54 Vbeta and 13 Jbeta. TCRdb re-derived calls from the immunoSEQ multiplex PCR reads in MiXCR, one entry per CDR3 protein. The sample shows roughly 200,000 distinct CDR3 sequences, more than 85% of them seen only once.

The sequenced sample consisted of CD4+ T cells from PBMCs. The receptor's source is a human donor with multiple sclerosis. The chain uses TRBV29-1 and TRBJ1-2, with D possibly being TRBD1 (5 bases). CDR3 sequence (DNA): TGCAGCGTCGACCCGGGGACTTCTATGAGGACCTTC. Translating it yields CSVDPGTSMRTF.